The 25 T cell receptor beta chains below come from one sample, sequenced in a study of T-cell reconstitution after alpha-beta-depleted transplantation in children. Unique molecular identifiers were incorporated when the TCRbeta library was constructed. TCRdb re-called the PCR reads through MiXCR, storing one row per CDR3 protein. The sample lists roughly 610,000 distinct CDR3 sequences; over 9.5% were seen once. This material consisted of PBMCs from the stem cell graft donor, taken from the stem cell graft. Receptors were obtained from a human donor who donated a stem cell graft to a child with acute myeloid leukemia.

This clonotype came up many times. V usage is TRBV7-9 and J usage is TRBJ2-2; tentatively, D is TRBD2 (5 bases). The CDR3 loop spans 16 amino acids. Germline V gene lookup returns CDR1 SEHNR and CDR2 FQNEAQ (reference sequence). Trimming stripped 4 bases from V and 6 bases from J, with 18 bases between. CDR3 protein: CASSYLHGGWAGELFF. The CDR3 DNA sequence: TGTGCCAGCAGCTACCTCCACGGAGGATGGGCCGGGGAGCTGTTTTTT.

This chain links TRBV6-6 with TRBJ2-3; no reliable D call. The V gene's germline CDR1 is MNHNY and CDR2 SVGAGI (reference sequence). This CDR3 is built from 13 residues. Trimming stripped 2 bases from V and 8 bases from J, with 11 bases between. The CDR3: CASSYESQTTQYF. Here the CDR3 DNA reads TGTGCCAGCAGTTACGAGAGCCAGACTACGCAGTATTTT.

Turning to this clonotype: A read error may account for a junction end that differs from germline. The J gene is TRBJ1-1, the V gene TRBV12-3 or TRBV12-4, with a possible D match to TRBD1 (6 bases). The CDR3 runs 13 residues. As DNA, the CDR3 is TGTGCCAGCAGTTTCCGGGACAACGGTATTATCGACTTT. It codes for CASSFRDNGIIDF.

This clonotype occurred many times. The chain recombines TRBV29-1 with TRBJ2-7; 7 nucleotides align to TRBD2. Germline V gene data show CDR1 as SQVTM and CDR2 as ANQGSEA. This CDR3 region has 16 residues. The V gene end was trimmed by 4 bases and the J gene end by 2 bases; junction bases not matched to a gene: 14. The chain's CDR3 is CSVAAGRASRTYEQYF. CDR3 sequence (DNA): TGCAGCGTTGCGGCTGGGAGGGCTAGCCGAACCTACGAGCAGTACTTC.

This clonotype was recorded many times. The chain joins TRBV29-1 to TRBJ1-3; 8 nucleotides match TRBD1. V lost 6 bases, J lost 4 bases, and 2 bases stayed unmatched. Germline lookup yields CDR1 SQVTM and CDR2 ANQGSEA. The CDR3 spans 12 residues. The CDR3 nucleotides are TGCAGCGTGACAGGGGAGGGAAACACCATATATTTT. It encodes CSVTGEGNTIYF.

This clonotype appeared many times. The V and J genes are TRBV27 and TRBJ1-3; D not resolved. Germline-derived CDR1 and CDR2 are MNHEY and SMNVEV (reference sequence). With 5 bases removed from V and 0 bases from J, the gap between germline ends came to 17 bases. The CDR3 covers 17 residues. CDR3 residues: CASSPLSRRYSGNTIYF. The CDR3 region has the DNA TGTGCCAGCAGTCCGCTATCTAGACGGTACTCTGGAAACACCATATATTTT.

DNA of the CDR3: TGCAGTGCTAGAGATCTTCGAGCGAACACTGAAGCTTTCTTT. Protein product: CSARDLRANTEAFF. The chain is built from TRBV20-1 and TRBJ1-1, with D unresolved. Germline V gene sequence: CDR1 DFQATT, CDR2 SNEGSKA (reference sequence). The V end was cut by 0 bases, the J end by 1 base, with 9 bases between. The CDR3 runs 14 residues.

The J gene is TRBJ1-2, the V gene TRBV21-1; the table's TRBD1 call for D was not verified on the DNA. TRBV21-1 is given as a pseudogene. This CDR3 is 17 amino acids long. CDR3 sequence: CASSKRTGLTPDHGYTF. CDR3 bases: TGTGCCAGCAGCAAACGGACAGGCCTTACTCCTGACCATGGCTACACCTTC.

V gene TRBV5-6 combines with J gene TRBJ1-1; TRBD1 matches at 8 bases. The V gene end was trimmed by 4 bases and the J gene end by 5 bases; junction bases not matched to a gene: 10. Per germline, CDR1 SGHDT and CDR2 YYEEEE. CDR3 length: 15 residues. Written as DNA, the CDR3 is TGTGCCAGCAGCCCGCCGGACAGGGAAGGGACTGAAGCTTTCTTT. This gives the protein CASSPPDREGTEAFF.

In this sample, this clonotype turned up a few times. This rearrangement joins TRBV29-1 to TRBJ1-2; D is ambiguous. Trimming cost V 6 bases and J 8 bases, with 25 bases left between them. CDR1 and CDR2 (germline): SQVTM, ANQGSEA. The CDR3 is 15 residues long. The CDR3, as DNA: TGCAGCGTAAAGATCGGACCGGCCCTGGGTTCGGGCTACACCTTC. Residues: CSVKIGPALGSGYTF. The variable domain in full, completed from reference TRBV29-1 and TRBJ1-2, reads SAVISQKPSRDICQRGTSLTIQCQVDSQVTMMFWYRQQPGQSLTLIATANQGSEATYESGFVIDKFPISRPNLTFSTLTVSNMSPEDSSIYLCSVKIGPALGSGYTFGSGTRLTVV.

This clonotype was observed at least ten times. The V call is TRBV29-1, the J call TRBJ2-7; tentative D call: TRBD1 (5 bases). Trimming shortened V by 4 bases and J by 6 bases, and 19 bases separated the two germline ends. Looked up from germline, CDR1 is SQVTM and CDR2 is ANQGSEA. The CDR3 covers 14 residues. CDR3 DNA sequence: TGCAGCGTTGGGAACCGACAGCCCATGGGCGAGCAGTACTTC. Translation gives CSVGNRQPMGEQYF.

The chain is built from TRBV5-1 and TRBJ1-4; D gene ambiguous. This CDR3 comprises 13 residues. The V end was cut by 4 bases, the J end by 5 bases, with 9 bases between. Germline CDR1 is SGHRS and CDR2 is YFSETQ. CDR3 DNA sequence: TGCGCCAGCAGCCTGGTAGCGAATGAAAAACTGTTTTTT. Its translation: CASSLVANEKLFF.

This clonotype showed up many times. This chain connects TRBV6-6 to TRBJ2-1; 8 bases line up with TRBD2. There are 13 residues in the CDR3. CDR1 is MNHNY and CDR2 is SVGAGI in the germline V gene (reference sequence). V dropped 7 bases and J dropped 10; count of bases not matched to a gene: 9. The CDR3: CASTLAGSSEQFF. The CDR3 DNA reads as TGTGCCAGCACGTTAGCGGGAAGCAGCGAGCAGTTCTTC.

This clonotype was found a few times. The chain combines TRBV29-1 with TRBJ2-4, with D perhaps matching TRBD1 (6 bases). Germline assignment: CDR1 SQVTM and CDR2 ANQGSEA. CDR3 length: 15 amino acids. Trimming left V 7 bases short and J 3 bases short, with 19 bases between. The CDR3 reads CSAGGGGLGKNIQYF. CDR3 nucleotides: TGCAGCGCCGGAGGTGGGGGCCTAGGCAAAAACATTCAGTACTTC. The whole variable domain, filled in from reference TRBV29-1 and TRBJ2-4, reads SAVISQKPSRDICQRGTSLTIQCQVDSQVTMMFWYRQQPGQSLTLIATANQGSEATYESGFVIDKFPISRPNLTFSTLTVSNMSPEDSSIYLCSAGGGGLGKNIQYFGAGTRLSVL.

This clonotype was detected many times. The chain carries TRBV5-1 and TRBJ2-2, with D hard to call. V was cut by 0 bases and J by 5 bases, with 11 bases left in between. This CDR3 region has 15 residues. Germline assignment: CDR1 SGHRS and CDR2 YFSETQ. The CDR3 DNA reads TGCGCCAGCAGCTTGGCAGTAATTTCTACCGGGGAGCTGTTTTTT. Its protein product is CASSLAVISTGELFF.

This clonotype was seen more than once but under ten times. The chain joins TRBV20-1 to TRBJ2-2; D might be TRBD1 (5 bases). The CDR3 extends over 14 amino acids. The V gene's germline CDR1 is DFQATT and CDR2 SNEGSKA (reference sequence). Trimming stripped 5 bases from V and 7 bases from J, with 17 bases between. CDR3 protein: CSAGASHGDGELFF. CDR3 nucleotides: TGCAGTGCTGGGGCCTCCCATGGTGACGGGGAGCTGTTTTTT.

This clonotype was seen a handful of times. The chain has TRBV27 and TRBJ2-7, with 7 bases matching TRBD2. This CDR3 spans 14 amino acids. CDR1 and CDR2 from the germline V gene are MNHEY and SMNVEV (reference sequence). Trimming took 2 bases from V and 3 from J; bases not matched to a gene: 4. In DNA, the CDR3 is TGTGCCAGCAGTTTAGCCGGGAGGTACTACGAGCAGTACTTC. Protein product: CASSLAGRYYEQYF.

This clonotype was recorded many times. The chain is built from TRBV4-2 and TRBJ1-1, with D possibly matching TRBD1 (6 bases). The V gene's germline CDR1 is LGHNA and CDR2 YNFKEQ. Trimming shortened V by 5 bases and J by 1 base, and 17 bases separated the two germline ends. The CDR3 totals 16 residues. This chain's CDR3 is CASSEGDQGWNTEAFF. CDR3 DNA sequence: TGTGCCAGCAGCGAGGGGGACCAGGGGTGGAACACTGAAGCTTTCTTT.

As concerns this clonotype: Being one base from a much bigger clone, this may be a read error. V usage is TRBV20-1 and J usage is TRBJ2-3; TRBD2 is a possible D gene (5 bases). CDR3 length: 15 amino acids. With 3 bases removed from V and 6 bases from J, the gap between germline ends came to 19 bases. Germline CDR1 reads DFQATT; CDR2 reads SNEGSKA (reference sequence). CDR3 nucleotide sequence: TGCAGTGCTAGGCGATTGACGGGATTCAGGGATACGCAGTATTTT. Protein product: CSARRLTGFRDTQYF.

This chain uses TRBV6-1 with TRBJ1-2; D remains unclear. V was pared by 1 base and J by 4 bases, with 7 bases between. Germline V gene lookup returns CDR1 MNHNS and CDR2 SASEGT. The CDR3 has 13 residues. In nucleotides, the CDR3 is TGTGCCAGCAGTGAAGTAGATTTCTATGGCTACACCTTC. Amino acids: CASSEVDFYGYTF.

This clonotype was observed many times. The rearrangement links TRBV10-3 to TRBJ2-2; TRBD2 might be the D (6 bases). The CDR3 spans 17 residues. Germline V gene sequence: CDR1 ENHRY, CDR2 SYGVKD. Trimming pared 10 bases from V and 1 base from J, leaving 22 bases between. The CDR3 coding sequence is TGTGCCACCGTATCCCTACGGGGGACGCAGAACACCGGGGAGCTGTTTTTT. Translation gives CATVSLRGTQNTGELFF.

The chain joins TRBV6-6 to TRBJ2-3; possibly TRBD1 or TRBD2 for D (5 bases each). CDR3 size: 11 residues. Trimming left V 8 bases short and J 5 bases short, with 8 bases between. Germline loops: CDR1 MNHNY, CDR2 SVGAGI (reference sequence). Here the CDR3 DNA reads TGTGCCAGCGCTGGGGGAGATACGCAGTATTTT. Translated, it gives CASAGGDTQYF.

The table lists this clonotype with a few counts. The chain links TRBV3-1 to TRBJ2-1, with a weak D call TRBD2 (6 bases). This CDR3 contains 14 residues. V gave up 3 bases and J gave up 7 bases, with 13 bases separating them. The germline V gene has CDR1 LGHDT and CDR2 YNNKEL (reference sequence). DNA of the CDR3: TGTGCCAGCAGCCATGGTTCAGGGAGGAATGAGCAGTTCTTC. It yields the protein CASSHGSGRNEQFF.

The chain recombines TRBV28 with TRBJ2-2, with 7 positions matching TRBD2. The CDR3 sequence is 17 residues long. Germline assignment: CDR1 MDHEN and CDR2 SYDVKM. With V trimmed by 6 bases and J by 5 bases, 15 bases remained unmatched. The CDR3 sequence: CASSRRWSGGRTGELFF. In nucleotides, the CDR3 is TGTGCCAGCAGCCGACGGTGGTCGGGAGGTCGGACCGGGGAGCTGTTTTTT.

The DNA for the CDR3 is TGTGCCACCACCCGGCTAGCGGGGTTACAAGAGACCCAGTACTTC. Translating it yields CATTRLAGLQETQYF. V and J are TRBV5-5 and TRBJ2-5; 9 bases match TRBD2. The germline V gene encodes CDR1 SGHKS and CDR2 YYEKEE (reference sequence). The CDR3 sequence is 15 residues long. V dropped 9 bases and J dropped 2; count of bases not matched to a gene: 11.